Listed here is a single T cell receptor (beta chain). Its antigen is still unknown. This entry belongs to a study of CD8 T cells in ankylosing spondylitis. Notes on the study in general: Ankylosing spondylitis blood appeared to carry a characteristic TCR beta motif of several highly homologous variants.

Making use of molecular barcodes, quantitative 5'-RACE generated TCR beta libraries. TCRdb called the 5' RACE reads again in MiXCR, with one record for every CDR3 protein. Altogether over 600,000 distinct CDR3 sequences are present, roughly 20% being singletons, with the ten largest covering around a fifth. The CDR3 contains 16 residues. Trimming removed 3 bases at V and 1 base at J, with 15 bases between. This chain uses TRBV12-3 or TRBV12-4 with TRBJ1-1; tentative D call: TRBD1 (6 bases). The clonotype comes from a male donor with ankylosing spondylitis. The sample consisted of blood, either unsorted or a sorted T cell fraction (not recorded which). The CDR3 spells CASSFRQVRGNTEAFF. In DNA, the CDR3 is TGTGCCAGCAGTTTTCGACAGGTTCGGGGGAACACTGAAGCTTTCTTT.